This T cell receptor (beta chain) was observed in a study of regulatory T cells in long-lasting Graves disease. Specified time point: persistent/refractory GD, antithyroid drugs over 5 years with positive TRAb. The TCR library used RNA extracted from PBMCs. CDR3 regions were amplified by Arm-PCR using iRepertoire HTBI primers to build TCR beta libraries. In TCRdb, the multiplex PCR reads were re-called with MiXCR into one record per CDR3 protein. This sample has around 430,000 distinct CDR3 sequences, with about 20% found just once. General observations from the study: Favored gene segments in persistent disease were TRBV28, TRBJ1-2 and TRBJ2-5. The number of shared public clonotypes was higher in persistent patients (2,741) than new patients (about 910). Patients whose Graves' disease persisted exhibited lower TCR diversity than those newly diagnosed.

This clonotype came up a few times. Its target is not known. Trimming left V 4 bases short and J 7 bases short, with 16 bases between. The CDR3 is made up of 14 amino acids. Germline V gene lookup returns CDR1 SGHDN and CDR2 FVKESK. The TCR originated in a female donor with Graves disease. Sequenced material: peripheral blood mononuclear cells (PBMCs), taken when the disease was refractory, from a patient treated with antithyroid drugs. V gene TRBV14 combines with J gene TRBJ2-5; maybe TRBD2 (6 bases). The CDR3 DNA sequence: TGTGCCAGCAGCCGGGGGGACCGCTGGGGGACCCAGTACTTC. Translating it yields CASSRGDRWGTQYF.